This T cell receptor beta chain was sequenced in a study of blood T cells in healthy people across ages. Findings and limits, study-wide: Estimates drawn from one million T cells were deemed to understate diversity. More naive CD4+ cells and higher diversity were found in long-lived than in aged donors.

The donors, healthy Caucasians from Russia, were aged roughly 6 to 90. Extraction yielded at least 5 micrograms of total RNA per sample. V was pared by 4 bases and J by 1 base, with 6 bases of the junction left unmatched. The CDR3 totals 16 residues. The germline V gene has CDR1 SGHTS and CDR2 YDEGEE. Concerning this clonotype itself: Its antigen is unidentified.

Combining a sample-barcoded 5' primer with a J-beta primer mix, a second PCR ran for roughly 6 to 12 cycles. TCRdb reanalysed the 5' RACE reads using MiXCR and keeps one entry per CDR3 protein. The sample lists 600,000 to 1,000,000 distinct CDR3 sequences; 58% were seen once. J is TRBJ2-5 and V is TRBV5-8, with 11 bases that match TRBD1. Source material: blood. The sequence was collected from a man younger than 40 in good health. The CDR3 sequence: CASSEWTGGSQETQYF. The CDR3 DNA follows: TGTGCCAGCAGCGAATGGACAGGGGGCTCCCAAGAGACCCAGTACTTC.